Each of the 6 T cell receptor beta chains below was sequenced from the same sample in a study of T cell responses to AZD1222 COVID-19 vaccine. Libraries were prepared by immunoSEQ multiplex PCR; TCRdb keeps only in-frame clonotypes and omits some of them. In the table there are more than 90,000 clones, more than 75% of which are singletons. This sample comprised peripheral blood, obtained 28 days after the second AZD1222 dose. Receptors were obtained from an adult who received the AZD1222 COVID-19 vaccine.

V is TRBV6-5 and J is TRBJ1-5, with a possible D match to TRBD1 (5 bases). Trimming left V 6 bases short and J 5 bases short, with 17 bases between. CDR3 length: 15 residues. Germline CDR1 reads MNHEY; CDR2 reads SVGAGI. The CDR3 is CASSPLSAGHQPQHF. CDR3 DNA sequence: TGTGCCAGCAGCCCCCTCTCGGCAGGGCATCAGCCCCAGCATTTT.

The DNA of the CDR3 is TGTGCCAGCAGTTACGGGACACCTAGCACAGATACGCAGTATTTT. It translates to CASSYGTPSTDTQYF. The V gene is TRBV6-5, the J gene TRBJ2-3; possible D gene TRBD1, 6 bases. The CDR3 loop spans 15 amino acids. Germline CDR1 and CDR2: MNHEY and SVGAGI. Trimming took off 2 bases at V and 0 bases at J, with 9 bases between the two ends.

The V and J genes are TRBV6-5 and TRBJ1-5; TRBD1 matches 7 bases. Trimming removed 7 bases from V and 5 bases from J; junction bases left unmatched: 8. From germline, CDR1 is MNHEY and CDR2 SVGAGI. This CDR3 spans 14 amino acids. CDR3 DNA sequence: TGTGCCAGCACCGACCGACAGGGAGATCAGCCCCAGCATTTT. Translated: CASTDRQGDQPQHF.

V usage is TRBV28 and J usage is TRBJ2-3; no reliable D call. The V end lost 3 bases, the J end lost 2 bases, and 6 bases lay between the germline ends. CDR1 and CDR2 (germline): MDHEN, SYDVKM. The CDR3 covers 13 residues. The CDR3 is CASSFTNTDTQYF. DNA for the CDR3: TGTGCCAGCAGTTTCACCAACACAGATACGCAGTATTTT.

The chain links TRBV28 to TRBJ1-5; 9 positions match TRBD1. Germline CDR1 MDHEN, CDR2 SYDVKM. Germline trimming cut 2 bases from V and 1 base from J; bases unmatched to any gene: 6. This CDR3 is 17 amino acids long. The CDR3 sequence: CASSLLDRGGSNQPQHF. The CDR3 DNA follows: TGTGCCAGCAGTTTACTCGACAGGGGGGGAAGCAATCAGCCCCAGCATTTT.

This clone occurred a few times. V and J are TRBV5-6 and TRBJ2-6, with TRBD2 as a possible D gene (5 bases). Germline CDR1 reads SGHDT; CDR2 reads YYEEEE. This CDR3 contains 15 residues. Trimming took off 3 bases at V and 1 base at J, with 8 bases between the two ends. This CDR3 reads CASSWGVSGANVLTF. The CDR3 DNA reads TGTGCCAGCAGCTGGGGAGTTTCTGGGGCCAACGTCCTGACTTTC.